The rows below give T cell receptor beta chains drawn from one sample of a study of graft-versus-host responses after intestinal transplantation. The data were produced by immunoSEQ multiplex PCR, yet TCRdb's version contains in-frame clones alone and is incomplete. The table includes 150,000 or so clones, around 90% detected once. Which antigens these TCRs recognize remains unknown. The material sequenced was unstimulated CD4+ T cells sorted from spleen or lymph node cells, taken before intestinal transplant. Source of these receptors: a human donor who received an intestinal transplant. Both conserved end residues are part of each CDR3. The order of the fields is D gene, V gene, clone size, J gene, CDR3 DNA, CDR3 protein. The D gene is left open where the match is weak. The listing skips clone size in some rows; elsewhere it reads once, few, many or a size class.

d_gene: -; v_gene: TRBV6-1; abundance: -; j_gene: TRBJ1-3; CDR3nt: TGTGCCAGCGGTGATAGCTCTGGAAACACCATATATTTT; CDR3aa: CASGDSSGNTIYF
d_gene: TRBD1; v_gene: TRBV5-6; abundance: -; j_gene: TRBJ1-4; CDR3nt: TGTGCCAGCAGCTCGCGGACAGGGGATGAAAAACTGTTTTTT; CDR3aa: CASSSRTGDEKLFF
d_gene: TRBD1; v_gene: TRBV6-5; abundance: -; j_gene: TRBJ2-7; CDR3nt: TGTGCCAGCAGTTGGGGACAGGGCTTATCCTACGAGCAGTACTTC; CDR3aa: CASSWGQGLSYEQYF
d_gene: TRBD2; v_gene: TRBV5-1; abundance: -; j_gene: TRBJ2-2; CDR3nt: TGCGCCAGCAGCACGGGACTAGCGGGAATCACCGGGGAGCTGTTTTTT; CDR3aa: CASSTGLAGITGELFF
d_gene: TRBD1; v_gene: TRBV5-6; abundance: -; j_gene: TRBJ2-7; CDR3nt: TGTGCCAGCAGCCCGGGACAGGCAATCGGCGAGCAGTACTTC; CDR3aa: CASSPGQAIGEQYF
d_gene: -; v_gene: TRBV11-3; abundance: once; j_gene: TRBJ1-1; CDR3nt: TGTGCCAGCAGCTTATCCGGGGGAGGCACTGAAGCTTTCTTT; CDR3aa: CASSLSGGGTEAFF
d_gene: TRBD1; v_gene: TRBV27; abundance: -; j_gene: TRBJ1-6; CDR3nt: TGTGCCAGCAGTAGCAGGACAGGGGTTCGTAATTCACCCCTCCACTTT; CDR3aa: CASSSRTGVRNSPLHF
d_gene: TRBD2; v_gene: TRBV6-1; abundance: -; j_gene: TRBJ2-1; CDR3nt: TGTGCCAGCAGTGGCTTTCCGGGACTAGCGGGAGGCCAGCCGAGGAATGAGCAGTTCTTC; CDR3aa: CASSGFPGLAGGQPRNEQFF
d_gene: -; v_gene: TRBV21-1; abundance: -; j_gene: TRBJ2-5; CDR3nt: TGTGCCAGCAGCCTGGGTATAAGCTTTCAAGAGACCCAGTACTTC; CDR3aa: CASSLGISFQETQYF
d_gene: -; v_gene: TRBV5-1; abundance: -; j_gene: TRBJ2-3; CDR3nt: TGCGCCAGCAGCTTGGTGGGGTCAGATACGCAGTATTTT; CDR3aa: CASSLVGSDTQYF
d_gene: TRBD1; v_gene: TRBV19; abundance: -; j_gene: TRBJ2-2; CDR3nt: TGTGCCAGTAGGGACAGGACGGAATTGACCGGGGAGCTGTTTTTT; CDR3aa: CASRDRTELTGELFF
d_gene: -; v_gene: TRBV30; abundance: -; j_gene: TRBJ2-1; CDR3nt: TGTGCCCACGCGGACATCTACAATGAGCAGTTCTTC; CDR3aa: CAHADIYNEQFF
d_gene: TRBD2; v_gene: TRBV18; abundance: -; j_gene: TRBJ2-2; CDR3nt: TGTGCCAGCTCATCATCTAGCGGGAGGGCCTCCACCGGGGAGCTGTTTTTT; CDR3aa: CASSSSSGRASTGELFF
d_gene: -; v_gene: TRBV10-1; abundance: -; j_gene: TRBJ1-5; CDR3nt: TGCGCCAGCAGTGAGTCGGGGGCGCCACAGCCCCAGCATTTT; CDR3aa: CASSESGAPQPQHF
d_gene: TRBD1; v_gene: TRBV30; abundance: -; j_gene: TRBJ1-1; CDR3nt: TGTGCCTGGGACAGGACAGGGAACACTGAAGCTTTCTTT; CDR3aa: CAWDRTGNTEAFF
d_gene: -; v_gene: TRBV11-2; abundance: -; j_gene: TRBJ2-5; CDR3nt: TGTGCCAGCAGCTTAGAAGAGACCCAGTACTTC; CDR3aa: CASSLEETQYF
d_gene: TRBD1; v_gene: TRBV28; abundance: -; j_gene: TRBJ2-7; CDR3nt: TGTGCCAGCAGGTCGACAGGGAGCTCCTACGAGCAGTACTTC; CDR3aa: CASRSTGSSYEQYF
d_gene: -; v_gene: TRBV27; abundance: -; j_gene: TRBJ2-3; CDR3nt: TGTGCCAGCAGTTCCAGGACAGCCGAGGTCGGGCAGTATTTT; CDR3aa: CASSSRTAEVGQYF
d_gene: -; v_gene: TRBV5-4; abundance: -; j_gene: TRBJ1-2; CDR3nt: TGTGCCAGCAGCTTGGTGGGGACGAACTATGGCTACACCTTC; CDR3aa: CASSLVGTNYGYTF
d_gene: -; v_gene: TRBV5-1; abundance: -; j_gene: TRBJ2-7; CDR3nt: TGCGCCAGCAGCCAAGGGATGAGGTCGTACGAGCAGTACTTC; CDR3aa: CASSQGMRSYEQYF
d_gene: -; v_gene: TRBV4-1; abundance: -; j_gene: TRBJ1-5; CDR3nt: TGCGCCAGCAGCCCCGGGACGGTCCAATGGCCCCAGCATTTT; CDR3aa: CASSPGTVQWPQHF
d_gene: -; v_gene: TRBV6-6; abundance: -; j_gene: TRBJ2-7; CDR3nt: TGTGCCAGCAGTTACCCCCGGGGAGGAGCCTACGAGCAGTACTTC; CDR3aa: CASSYPRGGAYEQYF
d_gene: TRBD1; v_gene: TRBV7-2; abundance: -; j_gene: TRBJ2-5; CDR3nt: TGTGCCAGCAGCTGGACAGGTCAAGAGACCCAGTACTTC; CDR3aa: CASSWTGQETQYF
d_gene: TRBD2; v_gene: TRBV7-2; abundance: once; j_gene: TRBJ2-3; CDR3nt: TGTGCCAGCAGCTCGGGGCTAGCGGGAGTAGCGGATACGCAGTATTTT; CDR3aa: CASSSGLAGVADTQYF
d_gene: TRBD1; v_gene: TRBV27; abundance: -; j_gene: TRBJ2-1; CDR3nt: TGTGCCAGCAGCGTCAGCTCTAGGACAGGGGGAGAGCAGTTCTTC; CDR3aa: CASSVSSRTGGEQFF
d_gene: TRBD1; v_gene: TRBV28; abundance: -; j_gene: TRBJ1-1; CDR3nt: TGTGCCAGCAGTTCTTGGGGACAGGGGGCCACTGAAGCTTTCTTT; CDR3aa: CASSSWGQGATEAFF
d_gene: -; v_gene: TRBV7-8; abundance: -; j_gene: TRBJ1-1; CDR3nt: TGTGCCAGCACCCACGGCGCCGACCTGAGAAACACTGAAGCTTTCTTT; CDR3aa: CASTHGADLRNTEAFF
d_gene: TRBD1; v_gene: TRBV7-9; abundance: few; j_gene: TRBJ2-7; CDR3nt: TGTGCCAGCAGTTTAGTGACCGGGACAGGCGGTCTCGAGCAGTACTTC; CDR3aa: CASSLVTGTGGLEQYF
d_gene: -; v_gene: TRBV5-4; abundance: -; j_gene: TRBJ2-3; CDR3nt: TGTGCCAGCAGCTTGGCAGGGGGGAGGACAGATACGCAGTATTTT; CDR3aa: CASSLAGGRTDTQYF
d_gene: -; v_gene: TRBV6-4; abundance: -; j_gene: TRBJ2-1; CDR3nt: TGTGCCAGCAGTGATGAGATCAACAATGAGCAGTTCTTC; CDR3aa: CASSDEINNEQFF
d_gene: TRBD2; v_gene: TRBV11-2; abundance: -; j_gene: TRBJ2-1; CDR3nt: TGTGCCAGCAGCTTAGTTCTACTAGCGGGAGGGATTGGTGAGCAGTTCTTC; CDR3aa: CASSLVLLAGGIGEQFF
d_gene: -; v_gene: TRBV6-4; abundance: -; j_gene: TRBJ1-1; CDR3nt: TGTGCCACCACTTCCCTAGGGGGGGATAACACTGAAGCTTTCTTT; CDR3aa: CATTSLGGDNTEAFF